This TCR beta chain was captured in a study of cytomegalovirus exposure and HLA in healthy donors. The assay was immunoSEQ multiplex PCR, and TCRdb's table has in-frame clones only and misses some. The data show more than 250,000 clones, about nine tenths seen once. CDR1 is SGHDN and CDR2 is FVKESK in the germline V gene. V lost 5 bases, J lost 6 bases, and 8 bases lay in between. The CDR3 is 11 residues long. Study-wide results and limits: The study put about 180 TCR beta chains on its list as cytomegalovirus-associated.

To note about this clone: As yet, its antigen is unknown.

The V and J genes are TRBV14 and TRBJ2-7; unclear D gene. The sample consisted of PBMCs. This clonotype originated in a woman in her 30s in good health and CMV-seronegative. CDR3 amino acids: CASSEGGEQYF. The CDR3 region has the DNA TGTGCCAGCAGCGAAGGCGGCGAGCAGTACTTC.